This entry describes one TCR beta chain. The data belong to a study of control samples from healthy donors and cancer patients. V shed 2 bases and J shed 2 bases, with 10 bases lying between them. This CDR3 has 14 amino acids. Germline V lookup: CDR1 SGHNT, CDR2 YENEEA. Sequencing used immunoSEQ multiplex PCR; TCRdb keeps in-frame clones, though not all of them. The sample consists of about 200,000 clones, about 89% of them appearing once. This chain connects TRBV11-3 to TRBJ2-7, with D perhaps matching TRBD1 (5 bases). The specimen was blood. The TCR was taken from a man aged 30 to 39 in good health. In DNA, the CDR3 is TGTGCCAGCAGCTTACAACAGGCTGCCTACGAGCAGTACTTC. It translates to CASSLQQAAYEQYF.